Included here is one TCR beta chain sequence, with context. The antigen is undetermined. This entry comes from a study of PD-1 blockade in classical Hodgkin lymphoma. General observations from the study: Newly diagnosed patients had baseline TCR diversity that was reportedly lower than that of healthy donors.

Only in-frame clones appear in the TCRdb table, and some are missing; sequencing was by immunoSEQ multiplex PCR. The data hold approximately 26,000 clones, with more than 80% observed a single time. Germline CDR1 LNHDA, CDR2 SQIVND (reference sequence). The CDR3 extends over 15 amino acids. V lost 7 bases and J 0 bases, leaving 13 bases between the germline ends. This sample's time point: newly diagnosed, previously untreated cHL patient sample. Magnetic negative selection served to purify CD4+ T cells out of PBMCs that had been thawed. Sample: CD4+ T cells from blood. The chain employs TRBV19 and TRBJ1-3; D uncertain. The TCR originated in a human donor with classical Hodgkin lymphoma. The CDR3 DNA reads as TGTGCCAGTATGTCTCAGCCAACCTCTGGAAACACCATATATTTT. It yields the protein CASMSQPTSGNTIYF.